The clone carrying this T cell receptor (beta chain) was counted at least ten times. The target antigen is unknown. TCRdb re-derived calls from the 5' RACE reads in MiXCR, one entry per CDR3 protein. The data hold approximately 280,000 distinct CDR3 sequences, with roughly 8.6% observed a single time. This record comes from a study of identical twins. Study-level results: Excess twin sharing in beta out-of-frame sequences was weaker. Clonotypes of the beta chain that were abundant in cord blood carried fewer insertions (memory repertoires showed none).

From germline, CDR1 is SGHVS and CDR2 FQNEAQ. The CDR3 is made up of 15 amino acids. Trimming removed 1 base at V and 1 base at J, with 11 bases between. These records were also assigned to another study, of yellow fever vaccine responses in identical twins.

The TCR originated in a woman under 30 in good health. The specimen sequenced was memory (CD45RO+) T cells sorted from blood. The chain employs TRBV7-8 and TRBJ2-7; D is unresolved. The CDR3 here is CASSLVLVQSYEQYF. Written as DNA, the CDR3 is TGTGCCAGCAGCTTAGTACTCGTACAGTCCTACGAGCAGTACTTC.